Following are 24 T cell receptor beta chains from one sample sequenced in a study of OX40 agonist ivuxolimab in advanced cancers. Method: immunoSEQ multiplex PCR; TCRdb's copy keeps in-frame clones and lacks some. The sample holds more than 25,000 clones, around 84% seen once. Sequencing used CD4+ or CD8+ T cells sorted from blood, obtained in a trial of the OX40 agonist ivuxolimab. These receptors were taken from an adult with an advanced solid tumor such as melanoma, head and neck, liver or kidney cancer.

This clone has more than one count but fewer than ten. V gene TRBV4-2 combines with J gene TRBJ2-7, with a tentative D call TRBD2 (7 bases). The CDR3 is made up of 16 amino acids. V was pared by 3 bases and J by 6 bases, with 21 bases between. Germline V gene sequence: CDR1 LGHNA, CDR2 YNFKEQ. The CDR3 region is CASSQGAGRESSEQYF. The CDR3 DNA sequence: TGTGCCAGCAGCCAGGGGGCGGGGCGGGAGTCAAGCGAGCAGTACTTC.

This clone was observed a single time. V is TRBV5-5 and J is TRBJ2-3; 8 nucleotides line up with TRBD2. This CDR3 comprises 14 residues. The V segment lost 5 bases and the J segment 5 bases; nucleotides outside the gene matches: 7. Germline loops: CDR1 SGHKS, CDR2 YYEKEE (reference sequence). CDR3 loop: CASSNGLAGDTQYF. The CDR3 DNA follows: TGTGCCAGCAGTAATGGACTAGCCGGAGATACGCAGTATTTT.

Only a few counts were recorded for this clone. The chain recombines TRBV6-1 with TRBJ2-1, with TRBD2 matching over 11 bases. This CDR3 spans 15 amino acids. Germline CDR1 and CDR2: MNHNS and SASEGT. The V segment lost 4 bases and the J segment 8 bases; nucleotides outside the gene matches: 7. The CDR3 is CASSAASGGPHEQFF. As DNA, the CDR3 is TGTGCCAGCAGTGCGGCTAGCGGGGGGCCCCATGAGCAGTTCTTC.

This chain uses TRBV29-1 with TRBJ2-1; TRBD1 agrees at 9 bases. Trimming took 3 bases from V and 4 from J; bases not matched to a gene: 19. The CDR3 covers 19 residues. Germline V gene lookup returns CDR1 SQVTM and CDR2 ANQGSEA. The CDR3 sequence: CSVDISTGGPSHQYNEQFF. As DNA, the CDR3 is TGCAGCGTTGACATTTCGACAGGGGGACCCTCTCATCAGTACAATGAGCAGTTCTTC.

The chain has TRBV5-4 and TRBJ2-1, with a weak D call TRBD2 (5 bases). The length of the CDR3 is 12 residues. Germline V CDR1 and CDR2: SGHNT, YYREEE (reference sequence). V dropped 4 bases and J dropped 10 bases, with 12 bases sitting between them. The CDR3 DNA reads TGTGCCAGCAGCCCGTCCGGGGAAGAGCAGTTCTTC. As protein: CASSPSGEEQFF.

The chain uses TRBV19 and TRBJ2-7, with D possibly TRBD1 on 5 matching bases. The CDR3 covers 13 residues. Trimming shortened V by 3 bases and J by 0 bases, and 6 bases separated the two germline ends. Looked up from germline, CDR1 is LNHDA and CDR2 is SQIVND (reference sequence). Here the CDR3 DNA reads TGTGCCAGTAGTATTACAGGCTCCTACGAGCAGTACTTC. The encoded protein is CASSITGSYEQYF.

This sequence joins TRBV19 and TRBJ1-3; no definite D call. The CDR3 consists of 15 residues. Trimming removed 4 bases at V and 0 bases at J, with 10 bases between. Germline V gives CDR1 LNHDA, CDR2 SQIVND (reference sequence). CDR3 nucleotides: TGTGCCAGTAGTACTTCCCTAGGCTCTGGAAACACCATATATTTT. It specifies CASSTSLGSGNTIYF.

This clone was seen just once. As DNA, the CDR3 is TGTGCCAGCAGTTCAACAGGGGGGTGGGAGACCCAGTACTTC. Encoded protein: CASSSTGGWETQYF. V gene TRBV6-5 combines with J gene TRBJ2-5; TRBD1 matches at 8 bases. Germline CDR1 and CDR2: MNHEY and SVGAGI. This CDR3 has 14 residues. The V and J ends lost 4 bases and 5 bases, in that order; junction bases with no gene match: 6.

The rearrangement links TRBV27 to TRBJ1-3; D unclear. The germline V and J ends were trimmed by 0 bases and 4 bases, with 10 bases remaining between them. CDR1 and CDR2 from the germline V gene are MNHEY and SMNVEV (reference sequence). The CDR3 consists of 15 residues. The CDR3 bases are TGTGCCAGCAGTTTATCCCCGACGGGGGGAAACACCATATATTTT. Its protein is CASSLSPTGGNTIYF.

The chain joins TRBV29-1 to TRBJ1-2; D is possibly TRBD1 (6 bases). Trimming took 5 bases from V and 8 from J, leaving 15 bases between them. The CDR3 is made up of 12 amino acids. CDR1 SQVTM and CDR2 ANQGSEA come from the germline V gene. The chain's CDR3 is CSVFRGLLGYTF. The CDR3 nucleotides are TGCAGCGTTTTCAGGGGTCTCTTAGGCTACACCTTC. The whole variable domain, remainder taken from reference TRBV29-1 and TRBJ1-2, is SAVISQKPSRDICQRGTSLTIQCQVDSQVTMMFWYRQQPGQSLTLIATANQGSEATYESGFVIDKFPISRPNLTFSTLTVSNMSPEDSSIYLCSVFRGLLGYTFGSGTRLTVV.

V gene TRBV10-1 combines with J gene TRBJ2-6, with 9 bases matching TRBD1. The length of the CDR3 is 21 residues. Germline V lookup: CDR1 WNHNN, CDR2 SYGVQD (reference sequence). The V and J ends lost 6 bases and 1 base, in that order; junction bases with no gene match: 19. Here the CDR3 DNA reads TGCGCCAGCAGACCGCCAACGACAGGGGGTAGATTAGAGTCTGGGGCCAACGTCCTGACTTTC. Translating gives CASRPPTTGGRLESGANVLTF.

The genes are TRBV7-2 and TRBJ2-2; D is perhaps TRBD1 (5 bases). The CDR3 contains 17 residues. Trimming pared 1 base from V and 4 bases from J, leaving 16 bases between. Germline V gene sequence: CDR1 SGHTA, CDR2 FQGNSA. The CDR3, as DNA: TGTACCAGCAGCTTAGTCAAGGGCCCAGGGCGCACCGGGGAGCTGTTTTTT. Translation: CTSSLVKGPGRTGELFF.

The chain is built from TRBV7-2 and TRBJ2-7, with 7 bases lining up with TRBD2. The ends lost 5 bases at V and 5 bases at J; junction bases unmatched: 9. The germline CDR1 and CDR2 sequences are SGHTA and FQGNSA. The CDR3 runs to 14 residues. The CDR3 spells CASSPATSWHEQYF. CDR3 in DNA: TGTGCCAGCAGCCCCGCGACTAGCTGGCACGAGCAGTACTTC.

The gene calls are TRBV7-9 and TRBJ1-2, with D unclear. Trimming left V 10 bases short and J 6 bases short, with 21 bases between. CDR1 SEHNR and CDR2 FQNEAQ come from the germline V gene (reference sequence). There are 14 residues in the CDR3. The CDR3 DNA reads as TGTGCCACCCAACCTCCCTTGAACAATCATGGCTACACCTTC. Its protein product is CATQPPLNNHGYTF. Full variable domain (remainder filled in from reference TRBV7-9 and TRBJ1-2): DTGVSQNPRHKITKRGQNVTFRCDPISEHNRLYWYRQTLGQGPEFLTYFQNEAQLEKSRLLSDRFSAERPKGSFSTLEIQRTEQGDSAMYLCATQPPLNNHGYTFGSGTRLTVV.

The chain's CDR3 is CASSEAGYFPGIYNEQFF. The CDR3 DNA is TGTGCCAGCAGTGAAGCAGGGTACTTTCCAGGGATTTACAATGAGCAGTTCTTC. This chain joins TRBV6-1 and TRBJ2-1; D possibly corresponds to TRBD1 (5 bases). This CDR3 has 18 residues. Trimming cost V 0 bases and J 4 bases, with 19 bases left between them. From germline, CDR1 is MNHNS and CDR2 SASEGT.

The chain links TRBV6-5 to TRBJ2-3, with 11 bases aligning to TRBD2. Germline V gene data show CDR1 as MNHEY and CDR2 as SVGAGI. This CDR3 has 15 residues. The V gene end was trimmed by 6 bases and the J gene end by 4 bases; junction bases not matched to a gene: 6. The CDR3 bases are TGTGCCAGCAGACCAACTAGCGGGGGAGCAGATACGCAGTATTTT. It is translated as CASRPTSGGADTQYF.

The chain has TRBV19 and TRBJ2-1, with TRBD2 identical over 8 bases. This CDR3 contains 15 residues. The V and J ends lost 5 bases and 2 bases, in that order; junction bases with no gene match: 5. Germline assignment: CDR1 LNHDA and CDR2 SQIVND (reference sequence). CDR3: CASSSASGPYNEQFF. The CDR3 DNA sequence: TGTGCCAGTAGTTCGGCTAGCGGGCCCTACAATGAGCAGTTCTTC.

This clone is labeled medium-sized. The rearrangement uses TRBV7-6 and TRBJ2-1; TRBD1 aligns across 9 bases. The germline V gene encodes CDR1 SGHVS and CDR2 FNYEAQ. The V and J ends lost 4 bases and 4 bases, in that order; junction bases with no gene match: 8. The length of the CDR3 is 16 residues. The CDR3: CASSSSAGTGYNEQFF. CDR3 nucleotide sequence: TGTGCCAGCAGCTCATCGGCCGGGACAGGGTACAATGAGCAGTTCTTC.

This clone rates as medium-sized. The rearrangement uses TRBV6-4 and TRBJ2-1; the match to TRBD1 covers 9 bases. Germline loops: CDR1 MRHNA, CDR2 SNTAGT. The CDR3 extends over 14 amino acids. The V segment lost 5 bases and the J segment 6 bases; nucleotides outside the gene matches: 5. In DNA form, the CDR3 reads TGTGCCAGCAGTCCAGAGACAGGGGGCAATGAGCAGTTCTTC. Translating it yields CASSPETGGNEQFF.

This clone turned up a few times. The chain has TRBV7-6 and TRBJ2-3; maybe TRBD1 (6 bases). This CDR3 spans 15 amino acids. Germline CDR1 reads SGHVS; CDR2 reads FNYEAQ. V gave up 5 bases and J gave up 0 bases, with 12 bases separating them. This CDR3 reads CASSGQTLSTDTQYF. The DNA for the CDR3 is TGTGCCAGCAGCGGACAGACCCTAAGCACAGATACGCAGTATTTT.

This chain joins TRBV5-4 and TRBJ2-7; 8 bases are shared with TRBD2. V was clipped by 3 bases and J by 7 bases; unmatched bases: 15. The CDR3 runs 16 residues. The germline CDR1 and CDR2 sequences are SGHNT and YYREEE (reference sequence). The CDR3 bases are TGTGCCAGCAGCTCCCGGGGGGGTCCCAAAACTGGAGAGCAGTACTTC. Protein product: CASSSRGGPKTGEQYF.

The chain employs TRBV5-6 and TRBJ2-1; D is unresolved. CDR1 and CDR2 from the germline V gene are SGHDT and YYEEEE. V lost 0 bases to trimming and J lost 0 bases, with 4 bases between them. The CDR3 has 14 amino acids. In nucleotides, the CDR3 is TGTGCCAGCAGCTTGGGGAGCTCCTACAATGAGCAGTTCTTC. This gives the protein CASSLGSSYNEQFF.

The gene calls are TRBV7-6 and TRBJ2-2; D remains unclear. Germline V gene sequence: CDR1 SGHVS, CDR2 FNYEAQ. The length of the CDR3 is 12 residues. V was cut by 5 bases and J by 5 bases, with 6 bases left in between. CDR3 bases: TGTGCCAGCAGCAAGGGTACCGGGGAGCTGTTTTTT. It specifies CASSKGTGELFF.

Here the CDR3 reads CSVIQSRANVLTF. The CDR3 DNA sequence: TGCAGCGTTATACAAAGTCGGGCCAACGTCCTGACTTTC. This chain uses TRBV29-1 with TRBJ2-6; D call uncertain. This CDR3 region has 13 residues. Trimming left V 5 bases short and J 5 bases short, with 10 bases between. Germline-derived CDR1 and CDR2 are SQVTM and ANQGSEA.